These 5 T cell receptor beta chains originate from one sample sequenced in a study of blood T cell repertoires in COVID-19. The data were produced by immunoSEQ multiplex PCR, yet TCRdb's version contains in-frame clones alone and is incomplete. The sample has 170,000 or so clones; 70% to 90% are singletons. Sequences were obtained from peripheral blood. The receptor source for this set is a man between 50 and 59 years old with active or convalescent COVID-19.

The chain is built from TRBV2 and TRBJ2-3; 7 positions match TRBD2. CDR3 size: 15 residues. Germline-derived CDR1 and CDR2 are SNHLY and FYNNEI. The V and J ends lost 3 bases and 3 bases, in that order; junction bases with no gene match: 6. The CDR3 sequence is CASSDWRERTDTQYF. Written as DNA, the CDR3 is TGTGCCAGCAGTGATTGGCGGGAGAGGACAGATACGCAGTATTTT.

The J gene is TRBJ2-3, the V gene TRBV7-3; D unresolved. Trimming took off 3 bases at V and 5 bases at J, with 3 bases between the two ends. CDR1 SGHTA and CDR2 FQGTGA come from the germline V gene. This CDR3 has 11 residues. The CDR3 DNA reads TGTGCCAGCAGCTTGCGAGATACGCAGTATTTT. Its protein product is CASSLRDTQYF.

The genes are TRBV18 and TRBJ1-1; TRBD1 agrees at 8 bases. This CDR3 is built from 14 residues. Trimming at V came to 5 bases and at J to 6 bases, leaving 8 bases not matched to a gene. Germline CDR1 reads KGHSH; CDR2 reads LQKENI. CDR3 sequence (DNA): TGTGCCAGCTCATCGACAGGGGAAAGCCCTGAAGCTTTCTTT. This gives the protein CASSSTGESPEAFF.

This chain joins TRBV2 and TRBJ2-7; TRBD2 agrees at 12 bases. Per germline, CDR1 SNHLY and CDR2 FYNNEI. The CDR3 loop spans 14 amino acids. V was pared by 5 bases and J by 1 base, with 0 bases of the junction left unmatched. The CDR3 protein is CASSLAGGSYEQYF. DNA of the CDR3: TGTGCCAGCAGTCTAGCGGGAGGGTCCTACGAGCAGTACTTC. The full variable domain, rest sourced from reference TRBV2 and TRBJ2-7, is EPEVTQTPSHQVTQMGQEVILRCVPISNHLYFYWYRQILGQKVEFLVSFYNNEISEKSEIFDDQFSVERPDGSNFTLKIRSTKLEDSAMYFCASSLAGGSYEQYFGPGTRLTVT.

This sequence joins TRBV27 and TRBJ2-2; TRBD1 matches at 10 bases. From germline, CDR1 is MNHEY and CDR2 SMNVEV (reference sequence). V trimming: 4 bases; J trimming: 0 bases; junction bases outside the gene matches: 2. The CDR3 loop spans 16 amino acids. The CDR3: CASSYGQGANTGELFF. CDR3 sequence (DNA): TGTGCCAGCAGTTATGGACAGGGGGCGAACACCGGGGAGCTGTTTTTT.